This record looks at one T cell receptor (beta chain) sequence and its context. No antigen is known for it. The germline V and J ends were trimmed by 0 bases and 3 bases, with 9 bases remaining between them. There are 15 residues in the CDR3. CDR1 and CDR2 from the germline V gene are KGHSH and LQKENI. Donors, healthy HIV-negative adults, lacked recent acute infections or vaccinations. Evenly divided among several immunoSEQ plates was the genomic DNA of each subset. Sequencing used immunoSEQ multiplex PCR; TCRdb keeps in-frame clones, though not all of them. The table records about 1.1 million clones, around 78% of them present only once. This specimen belongs to a study of shared clonotypes between healthy human individuals. Overall study results and limits: Of the naive CD4 clonotypes, about 5.4% were shared across a handful of donors. Clonotype sharing levels among donors were expected to vary with sequencing depth.

Sequenced: memory CD4+ T cells from PBMCs. Subset given: CD45RA-negative fraction. The origin of this receptor is a young man in good health. Some clones in this sample may be carry-over from other donors' samples. This sequence joins TRBV18 and TRBJ2-4; D might be TRBD1 (6 bases). The chain's CDR3 is CASSPPKGGKNIQYF. CDR3 coding DNA: TGTGCCAGCTCACCACCTAAAGGGGGCAAAAACATTCAGTACTTC.